This entry concerns a single T cell receptor beta chain. Original processing notes: Scientists estimated how many nucleated cells there were by amplifying reference gene primers. Sequencing was performed with immunoSEQ multiplex PCR; in TCRdb, only in-frame clones are kept and a portion is missing. Clone size and V and J calls were adopted from that table, with D and trimming inferred from the DNA. The sample lists over 40,000 clones, about 83% seen once, with about a sixth in the top ten. The sample belongs to a study of blood T cell repertoires in COVID-19. The overall study: The United States, Italy and Spain supplied acute and convalescent COVID-19 samples. T cells, B-cell-depleted T cells, or PBMCs provided the cDNA or gDNA that served as material.

Germline V lookup: CDR1 LNHDA, CDR2 SQIVND (reference sequence). The CDR3 has 17 amino acids. J lost 4 bases, V lost 3 bases, and 9 bases had no gene match. The receptor was derived from a man aged 40-49 years with acute or convalescent COVID-19. The genes are TRBV19 and TRBJ2-2, with 9 bases that match TRBD2. The sequenced material came from peripheral blood. CDR3 DNA sequence: TGTGCCAGTAGTATCGAGGAGGCGGGGGGGACCACCGGGGAGCTGTTTTTT. This encodes CASSIEEAGGTTGELFF. The whole variable domain, remainder taken from reference TRBV19 and TRBJ2-2, is DGGITQSPKYLFRKEGQNVTLSCEQNLNHDAMYWYRQDPGQGLRLIYYSQIVNDFQKGDIAEGYSVSREKKESFPLTVTSAQKNPTAFYLCASSIEEAGGTTGELFFGEGSRLTVL.